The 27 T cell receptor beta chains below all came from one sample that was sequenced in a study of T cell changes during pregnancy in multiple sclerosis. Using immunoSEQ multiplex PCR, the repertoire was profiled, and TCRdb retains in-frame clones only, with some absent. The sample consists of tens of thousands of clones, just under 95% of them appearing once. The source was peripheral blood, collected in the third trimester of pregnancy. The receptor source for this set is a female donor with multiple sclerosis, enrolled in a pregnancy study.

The DNA for the CDR3 is TGCGCCAGCAGCCAAGATTTGGGACAGGGCCACACAGATACGCAGTATTTT. It yields the protein CASSQDLGQGHTDTQYF. The chain carries TRBV4-3 and TRBJ2-3, with 9 bases matching TRBD1. In germline, CDR1 is LGHNA, CDR2 YSLEER. The CDR3 has 17 residues. Losses at the gene ends were 0 bases for V and 2 bases for J; bases not matched to a gene: 6.

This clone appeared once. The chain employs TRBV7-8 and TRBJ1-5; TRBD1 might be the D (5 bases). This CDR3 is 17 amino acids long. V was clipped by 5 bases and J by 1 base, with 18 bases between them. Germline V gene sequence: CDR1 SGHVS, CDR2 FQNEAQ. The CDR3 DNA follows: TGTGCCAGCAGCCAACTCGATCAGGGTTGGAGCAATCAGCCCCAGCATTTT. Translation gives CASSQLDQGWSNQPQHF.

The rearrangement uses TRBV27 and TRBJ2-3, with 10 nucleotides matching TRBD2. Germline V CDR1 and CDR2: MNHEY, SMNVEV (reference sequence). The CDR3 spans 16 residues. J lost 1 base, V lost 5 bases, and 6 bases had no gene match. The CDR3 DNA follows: TGTGCCAGCAGTACGACACTAGCGGGACGCACAGATACGCAGTATTTT. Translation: CASSTTLAGRTDTQYF.

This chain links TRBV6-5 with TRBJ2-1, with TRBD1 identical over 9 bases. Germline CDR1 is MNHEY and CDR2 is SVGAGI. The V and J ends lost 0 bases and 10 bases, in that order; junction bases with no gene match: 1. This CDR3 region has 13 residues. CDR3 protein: CASSYSGQGEQFF. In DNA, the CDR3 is TGTGCCAGCAGTTACTCAGGACAGGGGGAGCAGTTCTTC.

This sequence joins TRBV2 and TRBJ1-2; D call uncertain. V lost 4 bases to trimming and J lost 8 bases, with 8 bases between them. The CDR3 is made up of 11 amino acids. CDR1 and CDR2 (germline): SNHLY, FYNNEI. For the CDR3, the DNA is TGTGCCAGCAGTGTGGCCAGGGGCTACACCTTC. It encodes CASSVARGYTF.

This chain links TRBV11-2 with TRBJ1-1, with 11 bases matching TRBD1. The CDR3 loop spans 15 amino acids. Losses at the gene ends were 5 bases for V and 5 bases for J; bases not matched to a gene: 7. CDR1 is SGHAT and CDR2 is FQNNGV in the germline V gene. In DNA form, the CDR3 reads TGTGCCAGCAGCGATACCGGGACAGGGGGAACTGAAGCTTTCTTT. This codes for CASSDTGTGGTEAFF.

This CDR3 is CASSPTGDGAFF. The DNA of the CDR3 is TGTGCCAGCAGTCCGACAGGGGACGGAGCTTTCTTT. This chain uses TRBV5-6 with TRBJ1-1; 8 bases map to TRBD1. Germline-derived CDR1 and CDR2 are SGHDT and YYEEEE. V lost 5 bases and J lost 10; bases outside the gene matches: 7. The length of the CDR3 is 12 residues.

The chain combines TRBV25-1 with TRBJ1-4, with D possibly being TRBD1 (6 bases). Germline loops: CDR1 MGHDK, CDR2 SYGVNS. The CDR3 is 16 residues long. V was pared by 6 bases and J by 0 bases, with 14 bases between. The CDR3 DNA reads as TGTGCCAGCAGAGAGGGACAAGACGCAACTAATGAAAAACTGTTTTTT. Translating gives CASREGQDATNEKLFF.

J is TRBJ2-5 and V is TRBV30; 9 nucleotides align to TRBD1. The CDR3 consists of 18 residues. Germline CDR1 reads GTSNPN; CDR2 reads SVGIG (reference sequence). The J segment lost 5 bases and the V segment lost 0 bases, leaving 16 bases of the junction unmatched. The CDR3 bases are TGTGCCTGGAGTGTGGGCCTGGGGACAGGGAAGGGATGGGAGACCCAGTACTTC. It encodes CAWSVGLGTGKGWETQYF.

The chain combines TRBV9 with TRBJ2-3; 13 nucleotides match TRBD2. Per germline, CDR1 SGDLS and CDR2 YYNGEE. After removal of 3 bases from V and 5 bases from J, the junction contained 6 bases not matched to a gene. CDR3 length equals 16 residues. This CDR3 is CASSGGTSGMVDTQYF. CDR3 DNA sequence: TGTGCCAGCAGCGGAGGGACTAGCGGGATGGTAGATACGCAGTATTTT.

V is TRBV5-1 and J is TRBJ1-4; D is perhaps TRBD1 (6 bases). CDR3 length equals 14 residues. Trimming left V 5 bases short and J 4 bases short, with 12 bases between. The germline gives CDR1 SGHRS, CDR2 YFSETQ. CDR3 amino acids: CASSPRGNNEKLFF. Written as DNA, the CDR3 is TGCGCCAGCAGTCCCAGGGGAAATAATGAAAAACTGTTTTTT.

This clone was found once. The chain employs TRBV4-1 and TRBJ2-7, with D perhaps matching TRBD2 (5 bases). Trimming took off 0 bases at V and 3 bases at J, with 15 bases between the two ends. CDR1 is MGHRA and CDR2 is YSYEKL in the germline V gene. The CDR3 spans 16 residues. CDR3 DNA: TGCGCCAGCAGCCAAGAGTGGAATAGCGCGGGCTACGAGCAGTACTTC. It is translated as CASSQEWNSAGYEQYF.

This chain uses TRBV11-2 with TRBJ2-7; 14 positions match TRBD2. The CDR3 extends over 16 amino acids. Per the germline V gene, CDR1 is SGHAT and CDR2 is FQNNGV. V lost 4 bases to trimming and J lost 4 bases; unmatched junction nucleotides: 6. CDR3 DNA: TGTGCCAGCAGCTCACGAGGGACTAGCGGGAGTTACGAGCAGTACTTC. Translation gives CASSSRGTSGSYEQYF. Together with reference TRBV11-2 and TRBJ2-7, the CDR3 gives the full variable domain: EAGVAQSPRYKIIEKRQSVAFWCNPISGHATLYWYQQILGQGPKLLIQFQNNGVVDDSQLPKDRFSAERLKGVDSTLKIQPAKLEDSAVYLCASSSRGTSGSYEQYFGPGTRLTVT.

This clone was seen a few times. The CDR3 sequence is CASRTGVADTQYF. The CDR3 nucleotides are TGTGCCAGCCGAACGGGAGTGGCAGATACGCAGTATTTT. The chain couples TRBV2 to TRBJ2-3; D possibly corresponds to TRBD2 (6 bases). CDR1 and CDR2 (germline): SNHLY, FYNNEI. Trimming took off 8 bases at V and 4 bases at J, with 13 bases between the two ends. The length of the CDR3 is 13 residues. Filled out from reference TRBV2 and TRBJ2-3, the complete variable domain reads EPEVTQTPSHQVTQMGQEVILRCVPISNHLYFYWYRQILGQKVEFLVSFYNNEISEKSEIFDDQFSVERPDGSNFTLKIRSTKLEDSAMYFCASRTGVADTQYFGPGTRLTVL.

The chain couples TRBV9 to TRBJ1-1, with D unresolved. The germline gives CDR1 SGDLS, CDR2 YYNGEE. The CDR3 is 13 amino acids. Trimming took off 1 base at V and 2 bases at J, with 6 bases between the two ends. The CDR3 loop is CASSVTRNTEAFF. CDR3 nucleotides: TGTGCCAGCAGCGTAACGAGAAACACTGAAGCTTTCTTT.

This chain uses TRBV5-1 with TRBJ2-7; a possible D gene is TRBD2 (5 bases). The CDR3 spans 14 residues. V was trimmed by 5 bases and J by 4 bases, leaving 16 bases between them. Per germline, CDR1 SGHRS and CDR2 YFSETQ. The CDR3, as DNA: TGCGCCAGCAGAGGAGGCTACCCAAATTACGAGCAGTACTTC. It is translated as CASRGGYPNYEQYF.

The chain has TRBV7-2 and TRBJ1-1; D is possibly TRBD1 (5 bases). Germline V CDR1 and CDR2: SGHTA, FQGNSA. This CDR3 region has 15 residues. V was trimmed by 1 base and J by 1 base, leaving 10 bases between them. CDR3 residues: CASSLEGLKNTEAFF. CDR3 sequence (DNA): TGTGCCAGCAGCTTAGAGGGGCTGAAGAACACTGAAGCTTTCTTT.

CDR3: CASSHDYRGETGGYTF. DNA of the CDR3: TGTGCCAGCAGCCATGATTACCGGGGGGAGACGGGTGGCTACACCTTC. The chain recombines TRBV4-2 with TRBJ1-2, with D possibly TRBD1 on 5 matching bases. CDR1 and CDR2 (germline): LGHNA, YNFKEQ. This CDR3 has 16 residues. Trimming removed 3 bases from V and 7 bases from J, with 21 bases in between.

The CDR3 spells CASRPGGTNEKLFF. As DNA, the CDR3 is TGTGCCAGCAGGCCGGGGGGAACTAATGAAAAACTGTTTTTT. This sequence joins TRBV6-5 and TRBJ1-4, with D tentatively TRBD1 (5 bases). The V gene's germline CDR1 is MNHEY and CDR2 SVGAGI. This CDR3 spans 14 amino acids. Trimming cost V 6 bases and J 1 base, with 9 bases left between them.

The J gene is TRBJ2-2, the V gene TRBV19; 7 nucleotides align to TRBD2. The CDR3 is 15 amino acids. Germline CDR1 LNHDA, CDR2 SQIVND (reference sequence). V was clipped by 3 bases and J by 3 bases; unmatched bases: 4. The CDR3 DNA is TGTGCCAGTAGTATGGGGGGGACCCACACCGGGGAGCTGTTTTTT. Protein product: CASSMGGTHTGELFF. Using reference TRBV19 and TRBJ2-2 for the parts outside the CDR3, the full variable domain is DGGITQSPKYLFRKEGQNVTLSCEQNLNHDAMYWYRQDPGQGLRLIYYSQIVNDFQKGDIAEGYSVSREKKESFPLTVTSAQKNPTAFYLCASSMGGTHTGELFFGEGSRLTVL.

CDR3 in amino acids: CASSSFPGDGYTF. Written as DNA, the CDR3 is TGTGCCAGCAGTTCCTTTCCAGGGGATGGCTACACCTTC. The chain is built from TRBV6-6 and TRBJ1-2; a possible D gene is TRBD1 (6 bases). This CDR3 contains 13 residues. Trimming took 4 bases from V and 6 from J, leaving 12 bases between them. The germline CDR1 and CDR2 sequences are MNHNY and SVGAGI (reference sequence).

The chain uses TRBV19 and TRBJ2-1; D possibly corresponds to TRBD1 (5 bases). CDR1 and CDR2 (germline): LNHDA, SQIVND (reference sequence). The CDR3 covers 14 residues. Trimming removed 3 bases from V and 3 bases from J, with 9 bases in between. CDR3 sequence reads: CASSINRGYNEQFF. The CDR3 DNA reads TGTGCCAGTAGTATTAATAGGGGCTACAATGAGCAGTTCTTC.

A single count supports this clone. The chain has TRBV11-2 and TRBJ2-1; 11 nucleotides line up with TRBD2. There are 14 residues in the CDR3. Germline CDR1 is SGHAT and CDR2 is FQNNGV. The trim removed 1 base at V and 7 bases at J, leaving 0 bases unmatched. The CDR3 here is CASSLVAGGNEQFF. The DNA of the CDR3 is TGTGCCAGCAGCTTAGTAGCGGGAGGGAATGAGCAGTTCTTC.

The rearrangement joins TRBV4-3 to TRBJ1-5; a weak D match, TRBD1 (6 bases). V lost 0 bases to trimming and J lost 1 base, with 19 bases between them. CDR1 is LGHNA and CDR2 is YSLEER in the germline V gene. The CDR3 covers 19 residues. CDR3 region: CASSQDPHSPTGSNQPQHF. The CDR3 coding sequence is TGCGCCAGCAGCCAAGATCCACATTCCCCAACAGGGAGCAATCAGCCCCAGCATTTT.

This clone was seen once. For the CDR3, the DNA is TGTGCCAGCTCAGAGGCAGGGCAAGAGACCCAGTACTTC. This codes for CASSEAGQETQYF. The chain is built from TRBV18 and TRBJ2-5; tentatively, D is TRBD1 (5 bases). Germline assignment: CDR1 KGHSH and CDR2 LQKENI. This CDR3 contains 13 residues. Between the trimmed V and J ends, which lost 5 bases and 2 bases, there was a span of 9 bases.

The CDR3 reads CASSWYRNMNTEAFF. CDR3 nucleotide sequence: TGCGCCAGCAGCTGGTACAGGAACATGAACACTGAAGCTTTCTTT. The V call is TRBV5-1, the J call TRBJ1-1; D perhaps matches TRBD1 (5 bases). CDR1 is SGHRS and CDR2 is YFSETQ in the germline V gene. Trimming removed 3 bases at V and 0 bases at J, with 12 bases between. The CDR3 covers 15 residues.

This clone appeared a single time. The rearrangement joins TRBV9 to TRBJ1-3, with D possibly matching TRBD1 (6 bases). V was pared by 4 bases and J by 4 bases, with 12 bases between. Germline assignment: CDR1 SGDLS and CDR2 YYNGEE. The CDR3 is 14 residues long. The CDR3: CASSLGGQGNTIYF. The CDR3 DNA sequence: TGTGCCAGCAGCCTCGGGGGGCAAGGAAACACCATATATTTT.